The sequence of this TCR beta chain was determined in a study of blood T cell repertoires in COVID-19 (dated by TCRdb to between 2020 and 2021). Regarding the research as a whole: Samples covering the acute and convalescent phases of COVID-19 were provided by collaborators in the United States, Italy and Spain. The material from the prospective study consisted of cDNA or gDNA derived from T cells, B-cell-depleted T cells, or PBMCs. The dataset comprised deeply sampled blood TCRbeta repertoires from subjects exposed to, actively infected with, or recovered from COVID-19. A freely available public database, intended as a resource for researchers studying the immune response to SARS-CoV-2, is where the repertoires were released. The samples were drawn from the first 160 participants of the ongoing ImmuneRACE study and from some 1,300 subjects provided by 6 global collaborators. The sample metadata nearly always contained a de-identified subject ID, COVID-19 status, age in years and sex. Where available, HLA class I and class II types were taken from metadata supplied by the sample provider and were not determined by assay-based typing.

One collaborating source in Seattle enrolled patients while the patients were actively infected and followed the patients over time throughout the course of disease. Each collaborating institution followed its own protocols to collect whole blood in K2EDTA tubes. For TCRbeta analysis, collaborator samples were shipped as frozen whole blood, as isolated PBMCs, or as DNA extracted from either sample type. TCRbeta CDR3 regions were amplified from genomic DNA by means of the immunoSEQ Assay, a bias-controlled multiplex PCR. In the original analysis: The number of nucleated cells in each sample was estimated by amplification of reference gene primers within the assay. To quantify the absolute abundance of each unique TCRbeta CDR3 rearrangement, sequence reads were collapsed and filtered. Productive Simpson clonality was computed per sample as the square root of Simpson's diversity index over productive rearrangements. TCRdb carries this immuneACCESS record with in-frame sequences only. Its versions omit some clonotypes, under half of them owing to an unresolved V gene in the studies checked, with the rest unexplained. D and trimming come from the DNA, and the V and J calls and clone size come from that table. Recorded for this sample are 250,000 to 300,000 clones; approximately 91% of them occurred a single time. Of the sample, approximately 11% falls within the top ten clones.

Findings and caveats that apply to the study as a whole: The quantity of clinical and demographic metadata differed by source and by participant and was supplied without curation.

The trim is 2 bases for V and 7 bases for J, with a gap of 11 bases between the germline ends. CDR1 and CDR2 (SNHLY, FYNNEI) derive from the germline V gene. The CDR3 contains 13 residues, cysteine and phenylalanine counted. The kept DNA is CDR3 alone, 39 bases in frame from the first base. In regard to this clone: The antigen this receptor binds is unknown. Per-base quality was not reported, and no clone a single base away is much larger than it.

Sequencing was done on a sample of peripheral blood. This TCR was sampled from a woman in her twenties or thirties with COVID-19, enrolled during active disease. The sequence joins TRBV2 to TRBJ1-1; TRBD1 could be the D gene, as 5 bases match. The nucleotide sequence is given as TGTGCCAGCAGTGAAAATCAGGGCTATGAAGCTTTCTTT. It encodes CASSENQGYEAFF.